This is a list of T cell receptor beta chains from one sample in a study of blood T cells in healthy people across ages. TCRdb recomputed calls from the 5' RACE reads with MiXCR, one row per CDR3 protein. Among approximately 1,000,000 distinct CDR3 sequences listed, 35% to 55% were seen once. The sequenced material came from blood. These receptors all come from a woman between 55 and 75 years old in good health. CDR3s include the opening cysteine and the closing phenylalanine or tryptophan. D genes are given only for firm matches. Clone size appears in some rows only: once, few, many, or a class for an expanded clone.

d_gene: TRBD1
j_gene: TRBJ2-5
v_gene: TRBV12-3/TRBV12-4
abundance: .
CDR3nt: TGTGCCAGCAGTTGGACAGGCAAAACGGAGACCCAGTACTTC
CDR3aa: CASSWTGKTETQYF

d_gene: .
j_gene: TRBJ2-7
v_gene: TRBV30
abundance: .
CDR3nt: TGTGCCTGGAGTGCCCAGCATCCCTACGAGCAGTACTTC
CDR3aa: CAWSAQHPYEQYF

d_gene: TRBD2
j_gene: TRBJ2-3
v_gene: TRBV12-3/TRBV12-4
abundance: few
CDR3nt: TGTGCCAGCAGTTGGGGACTAGCGGAGATGGCGGATACGCAGTATTTT
CDR3aa: CASSWGLAEMADTQYF

d_gene: .
j_gene: TRBJ2-3
v_gene: TRBV12-3/TRBV12-4
abundance: few
CDR3nt: TGTGCCAGCAGTTTAGGGGGGATTCGGTCAGATACGCAGTATTTT
CDR3aa: CASSLGGIRSDTQYF

d_gene: .
j_gene: TRBJ2-1
v_gene: TRBV12-3/TRBV12-4
abundance: .
CDR3nt: TGTGCCGGCAGCCGGAAGTATGAGCAGTTCTTC
CDR3aa: CAGSRKYEQFF

d_gene: .
j_gene: TRBJ1-2
v_gene: TRBV6-5
abundance: .
CDR3nt: TGTGCCAGCACTATCCCCGGGGGCATAGAGGGCTACACCTTC
CDR3aa: CASTIPGGIEGYTF

d_gene: TRBD1
j_gene: TRBJ2-1
v_gene: TRBV6-5
abundance: .
CDR3nt: TGTGCCAGCAGTTACTCGGACAGGGGGGTTAGCAATGAGCAGTTCTTC
CDR3aa: CASSYSDRGVSNEQFF

d_gene: TRBD1
j_gene: TRBJ1-2
v_gene: TRBV20-1
abundance: few
CDR3nt: TGCAGTGCTAGAACCCAGGGGGGCGTTGACTATGGCTACACCTTC
CDR3aa: CSARTQGGVDYGYTF

d_gene: .
j_gene: TRBJ2-3
v_gene: TRBV24-1
abundance: few
CDR3nt: TGTGCCACCAGTGATGTCGATACGCAGTATTTT
CDR3aa: CATSDVDTQYF

d_gene: .
j_gene: TRBJ2-7
v_gene: TRBV11-2
abundance: .
CDR3nt: TGTGCCAGCAGCATAAAAAGCTCCTACGAGCAGTACTTC
CDR3aa: CASSIKSSYEQYF

d_gene: .
j_gene: TRBJ2-1
v_gene: TRBV12-3/TRBV12-4
abundance: .
CDR3nt: TGTGCCAGCAGTTTCAAGAATGAGCAGTTCTTC
CDR3aa: CASSFKNEQFF

d_gene: .
j_gene: TRBJ2-1
v_gene: TRBV20-1
abundance: .
CDR3nt: TGCAGTGCTGCACCAGCGGGCGCTTTGGAGGTTGAGCAGTTCTTC
CDR3aa: CSAAPAGALEVEQFF

d_gene: TRBD1
j_gene: TRBJ2-5
v_gene: TRBV4-1
abundance: .
CDR3nt: TGCGCCAGCAGCCAAGGAGACAGGGAGCAGTACTTC
CDR3aa: CASSQGDREQYF

d_gene: TRBD1
j_gene: TRBJ2-5
v_gene: TRBV6-5
abundance: .
CDR3nt: TGTGCCAGCAGAAAGACGAGGGGGCGAGGGGAGACCCAGTACTTC
CDR3aa: CASRKTRGRGETQYF

d_gene: .
j_gene: TRBJ1-5
v_gene: TRBV6-1
abundance: .
CDR3nt: TGTGCCAGCAGTGATACCAGACAGGTACCTCAGCCCCAGCATTTT
CDR3aa: CASSDTRQVPQPQHF

d_gene: .
j_gene: TRBJ2-3
v_gene: TRBV3-1
abundance: .
CDR3nt: TGTGCCAGCAGCCAAGAACGGGGTCGGCGGGAGTATTTT
CDR3aa: CASSQERGRREYF

d_gene: TRBD1
j_gene: TRBJ2-1
v_gene: TRBV15
abundance: many
CDR3nt: TGTGCCACCAGCAGAGAGGACAGGGGGCTCAATGAGCAGTTCTTC
CDR3aa: CATSREDRGLNEQFF

d_gene: TRBD1
j_gene: TRBJ2-1
v_gene: TRBV25-1
abundance: .
CDR3nt: TGTGCCAGCAGTGGGGATTTACAGGGGATCCACGAGACCCAGTTCTTC
CDR3aa: CASSGDLQGIHETQFF

d_gene: .
j_gene: TRBJ2-7
v_gene: TRBV30
abundance: .
CDR3nt: TGTGCCTGGAGAGGCAGCTCCTACGAGCAGTACTTC
CDR3aa: CAWRGSSYEQYF

d_gene: TRBD2
j_gene: TRBJ2-1
v_gene: TRBV30
abundance: .
CDR3nt: TGTGCCTGGAGTGTCAAACTAGCGGGGTACAATGAGCAGTTCTTC
CDR3aa: CAWSVKLAGYNEQFF

d_gene: .
j_gene: TRBJ2-1
v_gene: TRBV5-6
abundance: .
CDR3nt: TGTGCCAGCAGCTCGGGGGATTTGGCGCGGAATGAGCAGTTCTTC
CDR3aa: CASSSGDLARNEQFF

d_gene: .
j_gene: TRBJ2-2
v_gene: TRBV20-1
abundance: .
CDR3nt: TGCAGTGCTAGAGTATGGGATTCGGAGCTGTTTTTT
CDR3aa: CSARVWDSELFF

d_gene: .
j_gene: TRBJ2-5
v_gene: TRBV14
abundance: .
CDR3nt: TGTGCCAGCAGCCAAGATGGGTTATGGGAGACCCAGTACTTC
CDR3aa: CASSQDGLWETQYF

d_gene: .
j_gene: TRBJ2-1
v_gene: TRBV7-2
abundance: .
CDR3nt: TGTGCCAGCAGCTTAGTAGCTCAGTGGGGCAATGAGCAGTTCTTC
CDR3aa: CASSLVAQWGNEQFF

d_gene: TRBD1
j_gene: TRBJ2-7
v_gene: TRBV12-3/TRBV12-4
abundance: .
CDR3nt: TGTGCCAGCAGACCAACAGGGGGTTTTTTCAATGAGCAGTACTTC
CDR3aa: CASRPTGGFFNEQYF

d_gene: .
j_gene: TRBJ2-1
v_gene: TRBV12-3/TRBV12-4
abundance: few
CDR3nt: TGTGCCAGCACACGACAGGCGGGCCACAATGAGCAGTTCTTC
CDR3aa: CASTRQAGHNEQFF

d_gene: .
j_gene: TRBJ2-1
v_gene: TRBV28
abundance: .
CDR3nt: TGTGCCAGTTCTAGCGAACCCGAGCAGTTCTTC
CDR3aa: CASSSEPEQFF

d_gene: .
j_gene: TRBJ2-1
v_gene: TRBV28
abundance: .
CDR3nt: TGTGCCAGCAGTTTACTCCGGGCTGAGCAGTTCTTC
CDR3aa: CASSLLRAEQFF